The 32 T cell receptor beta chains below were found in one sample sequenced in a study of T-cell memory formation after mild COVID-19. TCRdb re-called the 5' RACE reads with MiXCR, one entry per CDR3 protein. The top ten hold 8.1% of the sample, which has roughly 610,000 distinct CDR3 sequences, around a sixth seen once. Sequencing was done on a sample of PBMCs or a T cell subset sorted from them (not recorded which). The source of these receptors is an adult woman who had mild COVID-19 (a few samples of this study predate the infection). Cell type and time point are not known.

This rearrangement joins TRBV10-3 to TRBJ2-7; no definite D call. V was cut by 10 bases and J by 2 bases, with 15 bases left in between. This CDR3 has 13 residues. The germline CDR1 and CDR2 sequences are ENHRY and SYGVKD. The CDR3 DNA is TGTGCCAACCAAGAGTCCCGAGCCTACGAGCAGTACTTC. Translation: CANQESRAYEQYF.

The CDR3 nucleotides are TGTGCCAGCAGCCCGCGACAGGGGCCGAATGAAAAACTGTTTTTT. Its translation is CASSPRQGPNEKLFF. The rearrangement joins TRBV2 to TRBJ1-4; 8 nucleotides agree with TRBD1. V lost 6 bases, J lost 5 bases, and 8 bases stayed unmatched. The CDR3 runs to 15 residues. CDR1 is SNHLY, CDR2 FYNNEI, per germline.

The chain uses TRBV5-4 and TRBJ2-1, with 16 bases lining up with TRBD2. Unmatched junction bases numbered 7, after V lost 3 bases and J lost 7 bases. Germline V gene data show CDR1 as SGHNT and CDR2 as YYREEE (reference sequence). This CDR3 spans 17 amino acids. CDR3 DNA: TGTGCCAGCAGCTCGGGGACTAGCGGGGGGGCCGCTAATGAGCAGTTCTTC. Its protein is CASSSGTSGGAANEQFF.

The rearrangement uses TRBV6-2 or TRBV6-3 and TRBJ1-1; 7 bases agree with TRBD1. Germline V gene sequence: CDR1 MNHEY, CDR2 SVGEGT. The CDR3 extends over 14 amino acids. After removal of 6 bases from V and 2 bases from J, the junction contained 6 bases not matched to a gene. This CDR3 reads CASSRNRGNTEAFF. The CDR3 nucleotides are TGTGCCAGCAGCCGTAACAGGGGAAACACTGAAGCTTTCTTT.

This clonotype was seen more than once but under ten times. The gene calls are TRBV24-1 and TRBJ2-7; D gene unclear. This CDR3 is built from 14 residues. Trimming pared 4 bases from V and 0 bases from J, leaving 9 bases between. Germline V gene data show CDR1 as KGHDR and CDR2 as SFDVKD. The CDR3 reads CATSDPADSYEQYF. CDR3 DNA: TGTGCCACCAGTGACCCCGCCGACTCCTACGAGCAGTACTTC.

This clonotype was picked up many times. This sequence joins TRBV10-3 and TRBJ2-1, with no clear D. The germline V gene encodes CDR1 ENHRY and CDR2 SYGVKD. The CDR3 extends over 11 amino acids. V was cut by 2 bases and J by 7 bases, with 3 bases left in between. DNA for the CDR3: TGTGCCATCAGTGAGAGGAATGAGCAGTTCTTC. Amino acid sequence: CAISERNEQFF.

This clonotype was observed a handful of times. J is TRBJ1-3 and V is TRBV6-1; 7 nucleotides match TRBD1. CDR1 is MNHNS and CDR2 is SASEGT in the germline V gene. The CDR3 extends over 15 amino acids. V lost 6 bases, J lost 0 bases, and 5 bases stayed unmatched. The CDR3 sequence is CASRGQNLSGNTIYF. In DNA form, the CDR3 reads TGTGCCAGCAGGGGACAGAACCTCTCTGGAAACACCATATATTTT.

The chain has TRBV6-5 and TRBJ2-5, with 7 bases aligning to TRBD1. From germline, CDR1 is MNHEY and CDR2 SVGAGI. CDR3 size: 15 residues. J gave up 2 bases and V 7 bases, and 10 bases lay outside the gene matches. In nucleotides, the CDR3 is TGTGCCAGCACCCACCCTCGGACAGGACAAGAGACCCAGTACTTC. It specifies CASTHPRTGQETQYF.

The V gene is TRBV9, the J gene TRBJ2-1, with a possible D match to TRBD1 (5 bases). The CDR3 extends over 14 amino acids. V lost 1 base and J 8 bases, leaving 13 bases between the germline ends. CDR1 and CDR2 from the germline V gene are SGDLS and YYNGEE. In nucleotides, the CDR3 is TGTGCCAGCAGCGTAAATCAGGGTAGGGATGAGCAGTTCTTC. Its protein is CASSVNQGRDEQFF.

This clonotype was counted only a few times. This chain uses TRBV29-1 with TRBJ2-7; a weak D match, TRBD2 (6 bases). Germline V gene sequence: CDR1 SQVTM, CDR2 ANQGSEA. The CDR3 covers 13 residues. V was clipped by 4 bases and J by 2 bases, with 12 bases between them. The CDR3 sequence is CSVGGGDTYEQYF. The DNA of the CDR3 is TGCAGCGTTGGAGGAGGGGATACCTACGAGCAGTACTTC.

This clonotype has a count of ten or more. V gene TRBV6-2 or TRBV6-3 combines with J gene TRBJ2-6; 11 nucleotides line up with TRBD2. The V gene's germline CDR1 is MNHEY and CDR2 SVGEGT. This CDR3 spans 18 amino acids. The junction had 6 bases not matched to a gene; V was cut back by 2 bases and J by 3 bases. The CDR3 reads CASSYGSGRAFGANVLTF. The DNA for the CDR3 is TGTGCCAGCAGTTACGGTAGCGGGAGGGCATTTGGGGCCAACGTCCTGACTTTC.

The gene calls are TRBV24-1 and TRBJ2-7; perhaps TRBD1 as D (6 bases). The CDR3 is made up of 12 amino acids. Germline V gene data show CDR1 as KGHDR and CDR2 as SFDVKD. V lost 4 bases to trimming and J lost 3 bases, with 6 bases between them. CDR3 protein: CATSEDSYEQYF. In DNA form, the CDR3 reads TGTGCCACCAGTGAGGACAGCTACGAGCAGTACTTC.

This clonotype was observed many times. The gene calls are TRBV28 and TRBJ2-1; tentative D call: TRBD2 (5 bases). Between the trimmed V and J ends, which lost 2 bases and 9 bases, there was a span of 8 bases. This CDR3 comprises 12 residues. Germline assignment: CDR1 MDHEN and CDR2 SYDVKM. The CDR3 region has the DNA TGTGCCAGCAGTTTAACTAGATCTGAGCAGTTCTTC. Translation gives CASSLTRSEQFF.

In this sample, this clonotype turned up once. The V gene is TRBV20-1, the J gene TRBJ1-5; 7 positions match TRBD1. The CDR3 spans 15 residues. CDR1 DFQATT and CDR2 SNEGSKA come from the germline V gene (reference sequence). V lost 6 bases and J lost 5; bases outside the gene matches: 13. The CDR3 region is CSARGWTGDDQPQHF. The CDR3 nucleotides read TGCAGTGCCCGAGGGTGGACAGGAGACGATCAGCCCCAGCATTTT.

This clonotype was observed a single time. For the CDR3, the DNA is TGTGCCAGCAGTGACGGATATGGAGAGACCCAGTACTTC. This codes for CASSDGYGETQYF. The chain couples TRBV6-4 to TRBJ2-5; D is unresolved. This CDR3 has 13 amino acids. The V end was cut by 2 bases, the J end by 4 bases, with 8 bases between. Germline CDR1 reads MRHNA; CDR2 reads SNTAGT.

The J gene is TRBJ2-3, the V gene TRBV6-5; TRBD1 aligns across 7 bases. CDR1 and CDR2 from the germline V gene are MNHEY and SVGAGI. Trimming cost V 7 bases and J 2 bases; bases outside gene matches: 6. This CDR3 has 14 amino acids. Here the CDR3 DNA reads TGTGCCAGCACCGCAGGGGGTCTCACAGATACGCAGTATTTT. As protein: CASTAGGLTDTQYF.

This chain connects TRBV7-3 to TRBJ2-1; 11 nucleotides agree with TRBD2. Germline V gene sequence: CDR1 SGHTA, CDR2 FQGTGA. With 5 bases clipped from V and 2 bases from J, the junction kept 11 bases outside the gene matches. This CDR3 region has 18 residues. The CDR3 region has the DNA TGTGCCAGCAGCCACACGGGTCCGACTAGCGGGGCCTACAATGAGCAGTTCTTC. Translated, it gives CASSHTGPTSGAYNEQFF.

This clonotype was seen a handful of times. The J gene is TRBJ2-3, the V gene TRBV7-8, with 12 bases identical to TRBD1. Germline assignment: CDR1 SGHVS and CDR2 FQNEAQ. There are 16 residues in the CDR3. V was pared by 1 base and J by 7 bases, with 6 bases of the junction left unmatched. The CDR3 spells CASSLVAGQGAYTQYF. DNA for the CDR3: TGTGCCAGCAGCTTAGTAGCGGGACAGGGGGCATATACGCAGTATTTT.

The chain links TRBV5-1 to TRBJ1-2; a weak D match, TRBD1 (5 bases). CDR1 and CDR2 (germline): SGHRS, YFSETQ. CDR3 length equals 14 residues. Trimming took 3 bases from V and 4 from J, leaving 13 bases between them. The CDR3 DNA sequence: TGCGCCAGCAGCTCCGCGTCGAGGGGCTATGGCTACACCTTC. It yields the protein CASSSASRGYGYTF. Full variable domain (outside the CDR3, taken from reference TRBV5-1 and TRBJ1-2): KAGVTQTPRYLIKTRGQQVTLSCSPISGHRSVSWYQQTPGQGLQFLFEYFSETQRNKGNFPGRFSGRQFSNSRSEMNVSTLELGDSALYLCASSSASRGYGYTFGSGTRLTVV.

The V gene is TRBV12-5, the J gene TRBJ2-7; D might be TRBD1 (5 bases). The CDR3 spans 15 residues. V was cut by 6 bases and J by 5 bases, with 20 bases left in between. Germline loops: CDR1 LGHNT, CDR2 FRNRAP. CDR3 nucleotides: TGTGCTAGTGGGATGGACATCCACCGTATGGACGAGCAGTACTTC. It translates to CASGMDIHRMDEQYF.

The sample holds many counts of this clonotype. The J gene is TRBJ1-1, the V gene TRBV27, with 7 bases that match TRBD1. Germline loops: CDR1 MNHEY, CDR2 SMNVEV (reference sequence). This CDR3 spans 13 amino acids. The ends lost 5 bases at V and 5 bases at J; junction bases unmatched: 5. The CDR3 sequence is CASSITGVTEAFF. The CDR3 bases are TGTGCCAGCAGTATAACAGGGGTAACTGAAGCTTTCTTT.

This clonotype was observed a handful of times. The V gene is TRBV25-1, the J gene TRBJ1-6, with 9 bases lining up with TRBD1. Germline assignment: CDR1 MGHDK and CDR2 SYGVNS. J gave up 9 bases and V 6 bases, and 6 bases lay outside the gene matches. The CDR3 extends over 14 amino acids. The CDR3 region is CASRATGGGSPLHF. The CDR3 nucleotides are TGTGCCAGCAGGGCTACAGGGGGCGGTTCACCCCTCCACTTT.

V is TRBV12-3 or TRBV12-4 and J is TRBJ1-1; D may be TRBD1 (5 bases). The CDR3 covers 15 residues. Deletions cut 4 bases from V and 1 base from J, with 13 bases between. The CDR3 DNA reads TGTGCCAGCAGTTATGGGGGGGTCACGAACACTGAAGCTTTCTTT. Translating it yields CASSYGGVTNTEAFF.

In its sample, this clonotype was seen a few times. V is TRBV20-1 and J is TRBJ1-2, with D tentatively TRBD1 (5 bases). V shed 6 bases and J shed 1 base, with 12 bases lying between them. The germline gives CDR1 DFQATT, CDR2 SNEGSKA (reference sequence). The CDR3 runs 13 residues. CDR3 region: CSASGGNNYGYTF. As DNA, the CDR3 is TGCAGTGCCTCGGGGGGGAATAACTATGGCTACACCTTC.

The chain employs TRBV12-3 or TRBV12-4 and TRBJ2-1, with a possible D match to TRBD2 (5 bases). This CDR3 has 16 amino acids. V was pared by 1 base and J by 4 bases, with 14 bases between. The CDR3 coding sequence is TGTGCCAGCAGTTTAGGAAGCGGAGCTTCTTACAATGAGCAGTTCTTC. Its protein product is CASSLGSGASYNEQFF.

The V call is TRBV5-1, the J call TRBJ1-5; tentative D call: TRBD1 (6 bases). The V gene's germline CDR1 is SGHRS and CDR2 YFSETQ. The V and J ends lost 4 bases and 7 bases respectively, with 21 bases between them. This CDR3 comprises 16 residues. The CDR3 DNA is TGCGCCAGCAGCCCCGGGGGGCAGGGACTTTACCAGCCCCAGCATTTT. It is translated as CASSPGGQGLYQPQHF.

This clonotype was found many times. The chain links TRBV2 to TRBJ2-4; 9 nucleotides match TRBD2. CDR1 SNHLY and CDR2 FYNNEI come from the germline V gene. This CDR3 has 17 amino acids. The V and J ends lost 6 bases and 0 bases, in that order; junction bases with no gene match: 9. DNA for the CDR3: TGTGCCAGCAGGGGAGGGCTAGCGGGGAGAGCCAAAAACATTCAGTACTTC. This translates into CASRGGLAGRAKNIQYF.

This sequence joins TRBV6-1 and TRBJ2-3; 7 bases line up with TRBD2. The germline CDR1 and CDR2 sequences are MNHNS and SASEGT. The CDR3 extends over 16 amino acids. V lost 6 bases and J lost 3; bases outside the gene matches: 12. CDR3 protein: CASSSSRGGGTDTQYF. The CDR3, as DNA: TGTGCCAGCAGCTCCTCCCGGGGCGGGGGAACAGATACGCAGTATTTT.

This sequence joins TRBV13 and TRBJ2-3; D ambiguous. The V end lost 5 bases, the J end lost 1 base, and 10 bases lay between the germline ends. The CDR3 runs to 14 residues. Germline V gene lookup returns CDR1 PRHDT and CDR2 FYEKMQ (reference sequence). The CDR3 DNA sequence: TGTGCCAGCAGCCCCAAAATTCGCACAGATACGCAGTATTTT. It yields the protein CASSPKIRTDTQYF. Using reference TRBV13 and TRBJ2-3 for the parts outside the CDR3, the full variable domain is AAGVIQSPRHLIKEKRETATLKCYPIPRHDTVYWYQQGPGQDPQFLISFYEKMQSDKGSIPDRFSAQQFSDYHSELNMSSLELGDSALYFCASSPKIRTDTQYFGPGTRLTVL.

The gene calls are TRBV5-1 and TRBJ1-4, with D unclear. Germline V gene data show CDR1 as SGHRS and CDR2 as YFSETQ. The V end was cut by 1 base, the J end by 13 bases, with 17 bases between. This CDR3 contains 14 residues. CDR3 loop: CASSLLGQPDPLFF. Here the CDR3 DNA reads TGCGCCAGCAGCTTGTTAGGTCAACCGGACCCACTGTTTTTT.

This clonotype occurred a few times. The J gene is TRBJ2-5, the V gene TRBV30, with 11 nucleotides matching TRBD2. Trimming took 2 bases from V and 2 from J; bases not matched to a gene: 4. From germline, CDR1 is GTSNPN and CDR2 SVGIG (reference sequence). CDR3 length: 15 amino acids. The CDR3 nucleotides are TGTGCCTGGAGTTTGGGACTAGCGGATCAAGAGACCCAGTACTTC. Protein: CAWSLGLADQETQYF.

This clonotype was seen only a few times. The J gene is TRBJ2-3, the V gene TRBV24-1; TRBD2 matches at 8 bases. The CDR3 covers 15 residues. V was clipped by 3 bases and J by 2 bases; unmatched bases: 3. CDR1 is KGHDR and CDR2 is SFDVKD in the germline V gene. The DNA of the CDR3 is TGTGCCACCAGTGATAAGCGGGAGAACACAGATACGCAGTATTTT. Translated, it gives CATSDKRENTDTQYF.